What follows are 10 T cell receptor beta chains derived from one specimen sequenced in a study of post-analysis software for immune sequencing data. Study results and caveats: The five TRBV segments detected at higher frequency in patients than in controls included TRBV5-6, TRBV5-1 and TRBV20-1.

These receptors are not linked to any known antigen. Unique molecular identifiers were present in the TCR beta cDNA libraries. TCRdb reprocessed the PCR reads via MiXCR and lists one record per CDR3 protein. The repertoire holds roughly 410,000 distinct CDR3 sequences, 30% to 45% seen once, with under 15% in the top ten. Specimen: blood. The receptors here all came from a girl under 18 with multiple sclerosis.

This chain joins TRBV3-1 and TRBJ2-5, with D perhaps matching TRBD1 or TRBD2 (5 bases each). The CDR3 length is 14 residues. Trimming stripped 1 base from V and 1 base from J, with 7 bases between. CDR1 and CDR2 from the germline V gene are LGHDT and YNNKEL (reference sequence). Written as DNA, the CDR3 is TGTGCCAGCAGCCAAGGGGACGGCCAAGAGACCCAGTACTTC. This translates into CASSQGDGQETQYF.

The CDR3 coding sequence is TGTGCCAGCGGGACAGCAACTGGGAATGAGCAGTTCTTC. Amino acid sequence: CASGTATGNEQFF. The chain couples TRBV18 to TRBJ2-1; TRBD1 matches 7 bases. The CDR3 is 13 amino acids. V gave up 8 bases and J gave up 7 bases; unmatched junction bases: 8. Germline-derived CDR1 and CDR2 are KGHSH and LQKENI.

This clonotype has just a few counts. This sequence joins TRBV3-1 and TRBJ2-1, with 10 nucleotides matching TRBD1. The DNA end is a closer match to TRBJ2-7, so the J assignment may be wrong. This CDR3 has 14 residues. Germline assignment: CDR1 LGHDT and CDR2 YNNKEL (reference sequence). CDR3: CASSQDRGIHEQYF. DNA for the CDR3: TGTGCCAGCAGCCAGGACAGGGGGATCCACGAGCAGTACTTC.

CDR3 sequence (DNA): TGTGCCAGCAGCTTTCCGGGACTAGCGGTCTGCAATGAGCAGTTCTTC. Amino acid sequence: CASSFPGLAVCNEQFF. V gene TRBV7-6 combines with J gene TRBJ2-1; 11 bases align to TRBD2. In germline, CDR1 is SGHVS, CDR2 FNYEAQ. Unmatched junction bases numbered 7, after V lost 3 bases and J lost 6 bases. The CDR3 length is 16 residues.

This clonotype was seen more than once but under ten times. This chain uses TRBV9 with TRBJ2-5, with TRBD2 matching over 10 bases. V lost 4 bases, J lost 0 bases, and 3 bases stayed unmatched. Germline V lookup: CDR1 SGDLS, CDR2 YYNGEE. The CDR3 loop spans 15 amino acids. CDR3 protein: CASSYSGGNQETQYF. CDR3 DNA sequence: TGTGCCAGCAGCTATAGCGGGGGGAACCAAGAGACCCAGTACTTC.

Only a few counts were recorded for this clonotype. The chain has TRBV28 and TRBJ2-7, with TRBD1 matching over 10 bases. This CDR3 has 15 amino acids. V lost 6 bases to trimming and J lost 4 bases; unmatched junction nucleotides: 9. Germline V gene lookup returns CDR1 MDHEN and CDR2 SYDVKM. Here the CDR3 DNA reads TGTGCCAGCAGGCTGGGGGGACAGGGGTTATACGAGCAGTACTTC. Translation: CASRLGGQGLYEQYF.

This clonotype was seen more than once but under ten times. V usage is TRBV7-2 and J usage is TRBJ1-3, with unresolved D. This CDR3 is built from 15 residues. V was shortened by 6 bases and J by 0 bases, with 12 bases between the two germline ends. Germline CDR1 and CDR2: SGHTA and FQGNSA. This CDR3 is CASSRGWGSGNTIYF. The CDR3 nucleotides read TGTGCCAGCAGTCGGGGTTGGGGCTCTGGAAACACCATATATTTT.

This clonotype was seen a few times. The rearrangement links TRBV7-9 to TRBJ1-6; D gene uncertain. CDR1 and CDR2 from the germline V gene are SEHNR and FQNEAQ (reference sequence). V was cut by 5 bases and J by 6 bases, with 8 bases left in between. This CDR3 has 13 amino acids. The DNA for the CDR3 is TGTGCCAGCAGCCAATTCTCTAATTCACCCCTCCACTTT. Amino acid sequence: CASSQFSNSPLHF. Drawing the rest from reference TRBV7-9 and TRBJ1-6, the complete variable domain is DTGVSQNPRHKITKRGQNVTFRCDPISEHNRLYWYRQTLGQGPEFLTYFQNEAQLEKSRLLSDRFSAERPKGSFSTLEIQRTEQGDSAMYLCASSQFSNSPLHFGNGTRLTVT.

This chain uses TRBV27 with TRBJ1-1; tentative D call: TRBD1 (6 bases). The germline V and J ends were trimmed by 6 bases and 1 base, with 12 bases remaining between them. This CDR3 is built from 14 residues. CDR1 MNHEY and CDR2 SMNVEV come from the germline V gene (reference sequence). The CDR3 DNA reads TGTGCCAGCAGACTTACGACAGGGAACACTGAAGCTTTCTTT. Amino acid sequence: CASRLTTGNTEAFF.

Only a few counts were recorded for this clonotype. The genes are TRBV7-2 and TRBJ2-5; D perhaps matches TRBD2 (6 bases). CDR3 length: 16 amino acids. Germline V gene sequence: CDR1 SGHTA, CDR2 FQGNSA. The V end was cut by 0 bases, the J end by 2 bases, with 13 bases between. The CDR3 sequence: CASSLAPGRGQETQYF. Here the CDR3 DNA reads TGTGCCAGCAGCTTAGCGCCCGGGCGGGGACAAGAGACCCAGTACTTC.